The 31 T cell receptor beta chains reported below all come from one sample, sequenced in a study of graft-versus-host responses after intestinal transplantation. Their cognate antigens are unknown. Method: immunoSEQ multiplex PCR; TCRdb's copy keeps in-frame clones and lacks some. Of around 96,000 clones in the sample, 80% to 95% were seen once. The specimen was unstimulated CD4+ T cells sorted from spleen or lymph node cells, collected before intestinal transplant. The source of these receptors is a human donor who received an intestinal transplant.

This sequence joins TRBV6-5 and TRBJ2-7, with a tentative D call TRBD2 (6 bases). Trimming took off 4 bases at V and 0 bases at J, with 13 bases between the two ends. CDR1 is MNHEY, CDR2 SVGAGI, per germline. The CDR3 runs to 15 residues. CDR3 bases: TGTGCCAGCAGTTCCGCGGGGTCGAGCTCCTACGAGCAGTACTTC. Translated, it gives CASSSAGSSSYEQYF.

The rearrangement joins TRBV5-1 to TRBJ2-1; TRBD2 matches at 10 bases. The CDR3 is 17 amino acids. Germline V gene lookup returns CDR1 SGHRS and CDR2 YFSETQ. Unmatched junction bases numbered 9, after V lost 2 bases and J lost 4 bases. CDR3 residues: CASSFGLADILYNEQFF. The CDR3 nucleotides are TGCGCCAGCAGCTTCGGACTAGCGGATATATTATACAATGAGCAGTTCTTC.

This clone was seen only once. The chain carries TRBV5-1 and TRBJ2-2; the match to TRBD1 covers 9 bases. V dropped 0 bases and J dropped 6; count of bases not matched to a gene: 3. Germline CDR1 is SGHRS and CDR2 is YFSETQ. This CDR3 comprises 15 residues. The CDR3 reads CASSLGGTGSGELFF. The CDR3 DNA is TGCGCCAGCAGCTTGGGCGGGACAGGGTCCGGGGAGCTGTTTTTT. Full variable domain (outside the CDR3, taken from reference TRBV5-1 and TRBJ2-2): KAGVTQTPRYLIKTRGQQVTLSCSPISGHRSVSWYQQTPGQGLQFLFEYFSETQRNKGNFPGRFSGRQFSNSRSEMNVSTLELGDSALYLCASSLGGTGSGELFFGEGSRLTVL.

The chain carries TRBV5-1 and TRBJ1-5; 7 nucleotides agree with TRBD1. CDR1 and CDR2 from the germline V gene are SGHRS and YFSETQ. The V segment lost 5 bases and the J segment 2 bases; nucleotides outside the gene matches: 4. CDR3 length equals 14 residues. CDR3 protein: CASSQGTGNQPQHF. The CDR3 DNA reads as TGCGCCAGCAGTCAAGGGACAGGCAATCAGCCCCAGCATTTT.

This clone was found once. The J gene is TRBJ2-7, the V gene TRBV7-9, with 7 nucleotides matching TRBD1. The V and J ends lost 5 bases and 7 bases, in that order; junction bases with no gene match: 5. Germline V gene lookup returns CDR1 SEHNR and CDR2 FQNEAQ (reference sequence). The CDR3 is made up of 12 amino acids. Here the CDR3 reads CASSPTGEEQYF. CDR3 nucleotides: TGTGCCAGCAGCCCTACAGGGGAAGAGCAGTACTTC.

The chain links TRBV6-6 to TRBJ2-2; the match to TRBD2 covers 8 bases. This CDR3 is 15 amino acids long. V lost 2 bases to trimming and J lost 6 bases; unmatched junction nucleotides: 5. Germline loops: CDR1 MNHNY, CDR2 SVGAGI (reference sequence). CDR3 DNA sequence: TGTGCCAGCAGTTACCCTCGGGGGGGTCCCGGGGAGCTGTTTTTT. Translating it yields CASSYPRGGPGELFF.

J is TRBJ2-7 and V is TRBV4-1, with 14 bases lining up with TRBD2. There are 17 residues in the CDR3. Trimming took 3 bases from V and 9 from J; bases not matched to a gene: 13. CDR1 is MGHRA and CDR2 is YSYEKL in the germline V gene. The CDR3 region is CASSQGSGTSGRGGQYF. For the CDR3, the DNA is TGCGCCAGCAGCCAGGGCTCCGGGACTAGCGGGAGAGGTGGGCAGTACTTC.

CDR3 DNA sequence: TGTGCCAGCCGAGGGAGATCAGATACGCAGTATTTT. Amino acids: CASRGRSDTQYF. This sequence joins TRBV6-1 and TRBJ2-3; D may be TRBD2 (5 bases). The CDR3 is 12 amino acids. From germline, CDR1 is MNHNS and CDR2 SASEGT. V was clipped by 8 bases and J by 4 bases, with 10 bases between them.

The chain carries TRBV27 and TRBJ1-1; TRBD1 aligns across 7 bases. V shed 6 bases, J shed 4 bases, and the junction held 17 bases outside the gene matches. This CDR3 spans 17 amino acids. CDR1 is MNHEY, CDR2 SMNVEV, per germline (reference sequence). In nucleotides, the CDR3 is TGTGCCAGCAGGCTTTTGGGGCAGGGGGGTGGGAGCACTGAAGCTTTCTTT. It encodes CASRLLGQGGGSTEAFF.

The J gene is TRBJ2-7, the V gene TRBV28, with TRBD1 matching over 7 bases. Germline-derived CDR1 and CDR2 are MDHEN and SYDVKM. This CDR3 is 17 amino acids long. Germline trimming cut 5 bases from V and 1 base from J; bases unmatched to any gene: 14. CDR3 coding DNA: TGTGCCAGCAGTGTCATTGGGACAGCCGTTGATTCCTACGAGCAGTACTTC. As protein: CASSVIGTAVDSYEQYF.

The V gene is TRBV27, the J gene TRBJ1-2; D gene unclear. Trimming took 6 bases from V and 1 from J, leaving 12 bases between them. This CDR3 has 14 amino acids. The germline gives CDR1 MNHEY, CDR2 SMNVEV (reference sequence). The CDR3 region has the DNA TGTGCCAGCAGCCAGAGGGCAGTTAACTATGGCTACACCTTC. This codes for CASSQRAVNYGYTF.

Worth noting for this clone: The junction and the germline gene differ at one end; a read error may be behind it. As DNA, the CDR3 is TGTGCCAGCAGCTTAGCGACAGCAGCCTACGGTAACTTC. Amino acids: CASSLATAAYGNF. This chain uses TRBV7-9 with TRBJ1-2; the D gene is possibly TRBD1 (5 bases). Germline lookup yields CDR1 SEHNR and CDR2 FQNEAQ (reference sequence). The CDR3 covers 13 residues. The full variable domain, its missing parts supplied by reference TRBV7-9 and TRBJ1-2, is DTGVSQNPRHKITKRGQNVTFRCDPISEHNRLYWYRQTLGQGPEFLTYFQNEAQLEKSRLLSDRFSAERPKGSFSTLEIQRTEQGDSAMYLCASSLATAAYGNFGSGTRLTVV.

The CDR3 loop is CASSARTGTEAFF. In nucleotides, the CDR3 is TGTGCCAGCAGCGCCCGAACAGGGACTGAAGCTTTCTTT. The genes are TRBV9 and TRBJ1-1; D perhaps matches TRBD1 (6 bases). The ends were cut back, 3 bases at V and 5 bases at J, with 11 bases in the middle. The germline CDR1 and CDR2 sequences are SGDLS and YYNGEE. This CDR3 is built from 13 residues.

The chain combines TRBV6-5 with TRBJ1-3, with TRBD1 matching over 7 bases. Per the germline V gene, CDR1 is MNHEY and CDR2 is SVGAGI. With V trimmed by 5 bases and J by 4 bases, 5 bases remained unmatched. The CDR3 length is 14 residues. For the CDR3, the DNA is TGTGCCAGCAGTCGGGACAGAGCCGGAAACACCATATATTTT. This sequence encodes CASSRDRAGNTIYF.

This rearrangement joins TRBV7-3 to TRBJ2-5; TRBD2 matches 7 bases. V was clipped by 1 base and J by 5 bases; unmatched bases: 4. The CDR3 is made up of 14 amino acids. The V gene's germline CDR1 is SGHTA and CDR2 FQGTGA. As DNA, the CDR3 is TGTGCCAGCAGCTTAAGGGGGGGTCGGGAGACCCAGTACTTC. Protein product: CASSLRGGRETQYF.

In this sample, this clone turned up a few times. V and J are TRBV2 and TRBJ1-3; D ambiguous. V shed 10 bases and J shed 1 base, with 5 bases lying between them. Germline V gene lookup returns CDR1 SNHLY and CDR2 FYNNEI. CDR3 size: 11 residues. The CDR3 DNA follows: TGTGCCACCACATCTGGAAACACCATATATTTT. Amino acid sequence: CATTSGNTIYF.

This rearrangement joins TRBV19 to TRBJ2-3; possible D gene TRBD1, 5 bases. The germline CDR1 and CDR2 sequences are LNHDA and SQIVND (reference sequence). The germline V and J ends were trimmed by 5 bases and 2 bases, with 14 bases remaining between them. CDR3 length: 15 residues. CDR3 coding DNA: TGTGCCAGTAGTCATAACGGACACAACACAGATACGCAGTATTTT. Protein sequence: CASSHNGHNTDTQYF.

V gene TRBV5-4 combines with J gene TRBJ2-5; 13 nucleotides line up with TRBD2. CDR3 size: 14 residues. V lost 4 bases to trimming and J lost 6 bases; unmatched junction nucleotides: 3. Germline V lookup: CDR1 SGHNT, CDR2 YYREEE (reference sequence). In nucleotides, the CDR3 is TGTGCCAGCAGCCCCGGGACTAGCGGGAAGACCCAGTACTTC. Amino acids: CASSPGTSGKTQYF.

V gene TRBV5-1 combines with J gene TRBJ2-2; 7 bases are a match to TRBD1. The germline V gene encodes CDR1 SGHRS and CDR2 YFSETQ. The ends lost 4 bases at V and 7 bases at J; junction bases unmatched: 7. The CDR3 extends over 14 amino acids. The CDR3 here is CASSVGQVGGELFF. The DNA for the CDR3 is TGCGCCAGCAGCGTAGGACAGGTTGGCGGGGAGCTGTTTTTT.

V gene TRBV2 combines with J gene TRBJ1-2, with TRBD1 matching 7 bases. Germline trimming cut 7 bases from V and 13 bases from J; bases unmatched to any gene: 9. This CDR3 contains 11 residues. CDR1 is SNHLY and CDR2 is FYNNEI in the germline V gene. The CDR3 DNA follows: TGTGCCAGCACCCCAGGCAGGGACAGCACCTTC. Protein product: CASTPGRDSTF.

The CDR3 reads CATSRGFVAGDYEQYF. In DNA form, the CDR3 reads TGTGCCACCAGCAGAGGGTTCGTAGCGGGGGACTACGAGCAGTACTTC. J is TRBJ2-7 and V is TRBV15; 9 positions match TRBD2. Germline trimming cut 1 base from V and 3 bases from J; bases unmatched to any gene: 7. Looked up from germline, CDR1 is LNHNV and CDR2 is YYDKDF (reference sequence). There are 16 residues in the CDR3. The full variable domain, in which reference TRBV15 and TRBJ2-7 provide the parts outside the CDR3, is DAMVIQNPRYQVTQFGKPVTLSCSQTLNHNVMYWYQQKSSQAPKLLFHYYDKDFNNEADTPDNFQSRRPNTSFCFLDIRSPGLGDTAMYLCATSRGFVAGDYEQYFGPGTRLTVT.

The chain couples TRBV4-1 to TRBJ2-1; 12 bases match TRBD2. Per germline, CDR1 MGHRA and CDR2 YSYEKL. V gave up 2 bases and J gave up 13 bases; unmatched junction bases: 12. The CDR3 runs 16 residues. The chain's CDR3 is CASSQQVLAGGLKQFF. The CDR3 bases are TGCGCCAGCAGCCAACAGGTTCTAGCGGGAGGGCTGAAACAGTTCTTC.

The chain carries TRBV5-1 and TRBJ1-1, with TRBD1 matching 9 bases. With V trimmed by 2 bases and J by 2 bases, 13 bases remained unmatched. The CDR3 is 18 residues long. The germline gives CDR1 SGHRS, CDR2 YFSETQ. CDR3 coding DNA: TGCGCCAGCAGCTTCCCCCGACAGGGGGGGCCCTTTAACACTGAAGCTTTCTTT. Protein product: CASSFPRQGGPFNTEAFF.

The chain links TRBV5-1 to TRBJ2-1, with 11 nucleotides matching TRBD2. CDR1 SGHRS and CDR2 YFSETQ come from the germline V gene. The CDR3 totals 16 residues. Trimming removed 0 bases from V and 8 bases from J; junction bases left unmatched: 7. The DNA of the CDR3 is TGCGCCAGCAGCTTGGTGGTAGCGGGAGGGCCCCATGAGCAGTTCTTC. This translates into CASSLVVAGGPHEQFF.

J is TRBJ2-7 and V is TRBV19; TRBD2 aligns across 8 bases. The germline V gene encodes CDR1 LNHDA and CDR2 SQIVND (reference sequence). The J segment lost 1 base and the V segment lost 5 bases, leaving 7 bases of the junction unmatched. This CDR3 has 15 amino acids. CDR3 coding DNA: TGTGCCAGTAGTCCTGGGGCGGGGGGTTCCTACGAGCAGTACTTC. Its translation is CASSPGAGGSYEQYF.

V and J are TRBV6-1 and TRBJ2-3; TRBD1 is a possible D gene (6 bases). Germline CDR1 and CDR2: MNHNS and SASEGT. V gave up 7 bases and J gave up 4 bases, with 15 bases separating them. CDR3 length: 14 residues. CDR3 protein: CASTLQTGADTQYF. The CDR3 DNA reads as TGTGCCAGCACCCTCCAGACAGGAGCAGATACGCAGTATTTT.

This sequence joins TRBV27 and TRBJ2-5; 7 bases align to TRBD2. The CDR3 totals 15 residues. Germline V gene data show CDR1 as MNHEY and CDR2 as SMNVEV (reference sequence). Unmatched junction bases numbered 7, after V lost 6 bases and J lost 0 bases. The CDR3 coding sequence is TGTGCCAGCAGCCTCGGGGGGAGGTACCAAGAGACCCAGTACTTC. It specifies CASSLGGRYQETQYF.

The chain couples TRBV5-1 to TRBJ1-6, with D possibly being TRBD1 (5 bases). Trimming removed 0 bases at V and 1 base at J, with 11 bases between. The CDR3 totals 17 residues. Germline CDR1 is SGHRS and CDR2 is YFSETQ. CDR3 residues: CASSLGAGNSYNSPLHF. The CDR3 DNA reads TGCGCCAGCAGCTTGGGCGCAGGGAATTCCTATAATTCACCCCTCCACTTT. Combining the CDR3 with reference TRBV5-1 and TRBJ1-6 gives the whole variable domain KAGVTQTPRYLIKTRGQQVTLSCSPISGHRSVSWYQQTPGQGLQFLFEYFSETQRNKGNFPGRFSGRQFSNSRSEMNVSTLELGDSALYLCASSLGAGNSYNSPLHFGNGTRLTVT.

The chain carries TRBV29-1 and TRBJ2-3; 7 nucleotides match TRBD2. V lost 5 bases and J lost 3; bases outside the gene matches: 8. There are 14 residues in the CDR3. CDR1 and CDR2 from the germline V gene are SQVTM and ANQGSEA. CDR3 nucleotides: TGCAGCGTTCGACGGCTACTAGCGACAGATACGCAGTATTTT. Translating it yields CSVRRLLATDTQYF.

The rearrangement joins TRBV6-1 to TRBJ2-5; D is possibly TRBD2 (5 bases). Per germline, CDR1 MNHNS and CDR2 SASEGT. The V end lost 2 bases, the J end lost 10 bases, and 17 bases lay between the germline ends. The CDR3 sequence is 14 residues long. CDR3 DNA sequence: TGTGCCAGCAGTGAATTTGTTACGCGGGCAGTCCAGTACTTC. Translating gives CASSEFVTRAVQYF.

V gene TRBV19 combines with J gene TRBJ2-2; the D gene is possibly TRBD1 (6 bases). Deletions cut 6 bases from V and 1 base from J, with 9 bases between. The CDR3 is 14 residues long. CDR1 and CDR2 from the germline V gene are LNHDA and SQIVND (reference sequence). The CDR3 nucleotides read TGTGCCAGTAGGGACAGCGTGAACACCGGGGAGCTGTTTTTT. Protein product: CASRDSVNTGELFF.